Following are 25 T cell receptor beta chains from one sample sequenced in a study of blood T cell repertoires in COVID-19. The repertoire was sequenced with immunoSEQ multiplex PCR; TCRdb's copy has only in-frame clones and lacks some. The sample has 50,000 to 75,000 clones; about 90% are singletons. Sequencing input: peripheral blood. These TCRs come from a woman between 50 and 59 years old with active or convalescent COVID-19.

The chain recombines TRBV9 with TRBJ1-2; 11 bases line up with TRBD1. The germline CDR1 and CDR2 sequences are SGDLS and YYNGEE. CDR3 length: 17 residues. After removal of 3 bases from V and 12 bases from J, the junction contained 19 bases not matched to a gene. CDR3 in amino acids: CASSGGDGTGGPLVHTF. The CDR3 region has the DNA TGTGCCAGCAGCGGTGGGGATGGGACAGGGGGACCGTTGGTCCACACCTTC.

CDR3 loop: CATSDARDSKNIQYF. CDR3 nucleotide sequence: TGTGCCACCAGTGATGCCCGGGACAGCAAAAACATTCAGTACTTC. The chain uses TRBV24-1 and TRBJ2-4, with 7 nucleotides matching TRBD1. The CDR3 spans 15 residues. CDR1 and CDR2 from the germline V gene are KGHDR and SFDVKD. V lost 3 bases to trimming and J lost 3 bases; unmatched junction nucleotides: 4.

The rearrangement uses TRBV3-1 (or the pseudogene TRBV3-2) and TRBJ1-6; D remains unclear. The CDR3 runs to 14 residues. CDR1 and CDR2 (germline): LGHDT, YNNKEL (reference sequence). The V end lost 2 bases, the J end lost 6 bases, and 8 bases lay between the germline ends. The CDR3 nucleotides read TGTGCCAGCAGCCAAATACGGTCTAATTCACCCCTCCACTTT. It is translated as CASSQIRSNSPLHF.

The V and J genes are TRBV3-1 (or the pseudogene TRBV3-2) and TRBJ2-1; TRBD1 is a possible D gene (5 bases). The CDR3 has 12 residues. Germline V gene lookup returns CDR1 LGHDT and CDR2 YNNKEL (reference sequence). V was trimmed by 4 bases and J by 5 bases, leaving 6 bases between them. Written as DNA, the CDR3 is TGTGCCAGCAGCCCCAGGGACAATGAGCAGTTCTTC. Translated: CASSPRDNEQFF.

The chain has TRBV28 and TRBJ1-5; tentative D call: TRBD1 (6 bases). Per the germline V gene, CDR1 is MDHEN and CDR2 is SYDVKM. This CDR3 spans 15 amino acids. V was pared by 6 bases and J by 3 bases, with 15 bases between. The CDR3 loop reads CASSGRTGLNQPQHF. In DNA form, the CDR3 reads TGTGCCAGCAGCGGGCGAACAGGGCTCAATCAGCCCCAGCATTTT.

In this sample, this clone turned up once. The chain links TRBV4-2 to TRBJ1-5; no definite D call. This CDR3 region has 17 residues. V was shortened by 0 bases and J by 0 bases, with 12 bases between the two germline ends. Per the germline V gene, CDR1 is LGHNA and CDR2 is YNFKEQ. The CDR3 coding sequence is TGTGCCAGCAGCCAAGAAGCTGGAGGATATAGCAATCAGCCCCAGCATTTT. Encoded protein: CASSQEAGGYSNQPQHF.

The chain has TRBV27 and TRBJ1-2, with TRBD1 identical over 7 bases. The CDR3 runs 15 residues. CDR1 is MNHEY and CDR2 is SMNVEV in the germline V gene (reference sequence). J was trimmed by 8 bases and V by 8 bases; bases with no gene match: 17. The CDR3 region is CASCRDRVGFEGYTF. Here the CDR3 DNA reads TGTGCCAGCTGCCGCGACAGGGTGGGGTTTGAAGGCTACACCTTC.

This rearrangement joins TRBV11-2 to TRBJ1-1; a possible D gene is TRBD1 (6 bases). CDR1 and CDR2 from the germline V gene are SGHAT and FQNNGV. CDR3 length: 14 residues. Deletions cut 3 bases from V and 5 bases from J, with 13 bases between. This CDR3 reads CASSLGALVTEAFF. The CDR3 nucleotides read TGTGCCAGCAGCTTGGGGGCCCTCGTAACTGAAGCTTTCTTT.

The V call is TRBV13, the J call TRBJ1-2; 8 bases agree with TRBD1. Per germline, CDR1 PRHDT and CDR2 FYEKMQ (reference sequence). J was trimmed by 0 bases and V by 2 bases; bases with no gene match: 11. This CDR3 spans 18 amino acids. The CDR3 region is CASSLTPDRGQANYGYTF. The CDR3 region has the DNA TGTGCCAGCAGCTTAACCCCCGACAGGGGCCAAGCTAACTATGGCTACACCTTC. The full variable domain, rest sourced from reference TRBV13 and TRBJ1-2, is AAGVIQSPRHLIKEKRETATLKCYPIPRHDTVYWYQQGPGQDPQFLISFYEKMQSDKGSIPDRFSAQQFSDYHSELNMSSLELGDSALYFCASSLTPDRGQANYGYTFGSGTRLTVV.

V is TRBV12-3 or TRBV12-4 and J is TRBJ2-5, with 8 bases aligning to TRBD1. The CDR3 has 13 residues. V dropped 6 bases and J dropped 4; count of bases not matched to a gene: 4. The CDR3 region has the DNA TGTGCCAGCAGACAGACAGGGGTAGAGACCCAGTACTTC. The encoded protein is CASRQTGVETQYF.

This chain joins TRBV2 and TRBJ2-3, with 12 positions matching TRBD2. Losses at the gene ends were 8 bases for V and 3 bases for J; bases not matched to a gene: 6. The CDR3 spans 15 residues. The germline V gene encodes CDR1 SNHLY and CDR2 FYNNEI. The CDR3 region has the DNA TGTGCCAGCGTACGAGGGACTAGCGGGACAGATACGCAGTATTTT. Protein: CASVRGTSGTDTQYF. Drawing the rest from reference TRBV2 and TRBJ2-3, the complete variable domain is EPEVTQTPSHQVTQMGQEVILRCVPISNHLYFYWYRQILGQKVEFLVSFYNNEISEKSEIFDDQFSVERPDGSNFTLKIRSTKLEDSAMYFCASVRGTSGTDTQYFGPGTRLTVL.

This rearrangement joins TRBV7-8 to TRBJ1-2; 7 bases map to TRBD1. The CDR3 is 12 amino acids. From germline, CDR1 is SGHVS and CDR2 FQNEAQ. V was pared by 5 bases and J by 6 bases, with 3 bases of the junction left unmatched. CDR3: CASSAGGDGYTF. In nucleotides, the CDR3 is TGTGCCAGCAGCGCAGGGGGAGATGGCTACACCTTC.

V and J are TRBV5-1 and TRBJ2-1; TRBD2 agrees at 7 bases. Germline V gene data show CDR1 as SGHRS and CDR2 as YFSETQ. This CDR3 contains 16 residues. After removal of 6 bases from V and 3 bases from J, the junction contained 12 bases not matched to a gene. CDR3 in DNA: TGCGCCAGCACTACCTGGGCGGGAGCGAGCTACAATGAGCAGTTCTTC. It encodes CASTTWAGASYNEQFF. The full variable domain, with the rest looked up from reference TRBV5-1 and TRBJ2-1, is KAGVTQTPRYLIKTRGQQVTLSCSPISGHRSVSWYQQTPGQGLQFLFEYFSETQRNKGNFPGRFSGRQFSNSRSEMNVSTLELGDSALYLCASTTWAGASYNEQFFGPGTRLTVL.

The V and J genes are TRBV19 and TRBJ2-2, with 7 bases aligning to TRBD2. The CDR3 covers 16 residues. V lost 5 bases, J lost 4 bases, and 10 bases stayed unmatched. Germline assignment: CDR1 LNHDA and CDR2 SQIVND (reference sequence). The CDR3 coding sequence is TGTGCCAGTAGTGTTCTAGCGGACGCGGGCACCGGGGAGCTGTTTTTT. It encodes CASSVLADAGTGELFF.

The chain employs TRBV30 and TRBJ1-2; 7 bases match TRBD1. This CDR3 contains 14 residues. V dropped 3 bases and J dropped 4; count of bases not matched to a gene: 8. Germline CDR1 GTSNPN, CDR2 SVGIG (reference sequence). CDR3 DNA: TGTGCCTGGAGCGTCGGACAGGTGGGCTATGGCTACACCTTC. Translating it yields CAWSVGQVGYGYTF. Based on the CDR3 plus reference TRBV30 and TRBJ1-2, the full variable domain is SQTIHQWPATLVQPVGSPLSLECTVEGTSNPNLYWYRQAAGRGLQLLFYSVGIGQISSEVPQNLSASRPQDRQFILSSKKLLLSDSGFYLCAWSVGQVGYGYTFGSGTRLTVV.

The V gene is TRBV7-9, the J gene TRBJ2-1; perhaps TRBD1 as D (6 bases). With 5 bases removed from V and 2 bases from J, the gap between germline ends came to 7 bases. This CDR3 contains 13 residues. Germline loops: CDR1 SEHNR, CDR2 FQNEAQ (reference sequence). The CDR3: CASSRTAYNEQFF. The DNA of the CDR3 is TGTGCCAGCAGCCGGACAGCCTACAATGAGCAGTTCTTC.

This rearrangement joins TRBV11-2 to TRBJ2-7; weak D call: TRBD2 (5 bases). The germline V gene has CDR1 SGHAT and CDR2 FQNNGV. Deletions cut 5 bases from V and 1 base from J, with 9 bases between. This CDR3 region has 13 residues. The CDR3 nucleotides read TGTGCCAGCAGCCAAGACTATTCCTACGAGCAGTACTTC. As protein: CASSQDYSYEQYF.

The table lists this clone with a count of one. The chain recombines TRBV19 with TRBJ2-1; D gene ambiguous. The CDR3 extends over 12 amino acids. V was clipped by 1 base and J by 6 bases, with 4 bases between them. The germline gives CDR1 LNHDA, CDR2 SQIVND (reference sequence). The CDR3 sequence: CASSIGSNEQFF. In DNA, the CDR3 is TGTGCCAGTAGTATAGGGAGCAATGAGCAGTTCTTC.

Here the CDR3 reads CASSPPQGSNTEAFF. Written as DNA, the CDR3 is TGTGCCAGCTCACCACCTCAGGGATCGAACACTGAAGCTTTCTTT. The genes are TRBV18 and TRBJ1-1; D possibly corresponds to TRBD1 (5 bases). CDR1 is KGHSH and CDR2 is LQKENI in the germline V gene. The CDR3 has 15 amino acids. V shed 0 bases and J shed 1 base, with 9 bases lying between them.

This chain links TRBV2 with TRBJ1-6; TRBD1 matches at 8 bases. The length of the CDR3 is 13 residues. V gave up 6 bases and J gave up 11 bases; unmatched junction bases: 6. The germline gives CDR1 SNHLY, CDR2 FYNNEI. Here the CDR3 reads CASRTGVTAPLHF. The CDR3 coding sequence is TGTGCCAGCAGGACAGGGGTAACGGCACCCCTCCACTTT. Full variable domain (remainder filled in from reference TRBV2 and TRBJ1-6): EPEVTQTPSHQVTQMGQEVILRCVPISNHLYFYWYRQILGQKVEFLVSFYNNEISEKSEIFDDQFSVERPDGSNFTLKIRSTKLEDSAMYFCASRTGVTAPLHFGNGTRLTVT.

CDR3 DNA sequence: TGTGCCAGCAGCTTGGGGGGGCTTCGGACTGAAGCTTTCTTT. Translation gives CASSLGGLRTEAFF. V gene TRBV7-3 combines with J gene TRBJ1-1; tentatively, D is TRBD1 (6 bases). V lost 3 bases to trimming and J lost 5 bases, with 13 bases between them. From germline, CDR1 is SGHTA and CDR2 FQGTGA. The CDR3 extends over 14 amino acids.

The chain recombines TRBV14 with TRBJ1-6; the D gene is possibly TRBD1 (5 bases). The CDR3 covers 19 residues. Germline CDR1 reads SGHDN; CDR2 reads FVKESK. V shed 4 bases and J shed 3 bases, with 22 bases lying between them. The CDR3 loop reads CASSPVMAEGGHYNSPLHF. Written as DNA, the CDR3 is TGTGCCAGCAGCCCGGTCATGGCGGAGGGCGGACACTATAATTCACCCCTCCACTTT.

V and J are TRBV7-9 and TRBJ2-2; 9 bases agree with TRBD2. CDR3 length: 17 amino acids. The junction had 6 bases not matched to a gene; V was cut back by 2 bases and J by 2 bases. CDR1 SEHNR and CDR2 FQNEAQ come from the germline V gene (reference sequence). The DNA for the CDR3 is TGTGCCAGCAGCTTAAGGCTAGCGGGACCAAACACCGGGGAGCTGTTTTTT. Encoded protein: CASSLRLAGPNTGELFF.

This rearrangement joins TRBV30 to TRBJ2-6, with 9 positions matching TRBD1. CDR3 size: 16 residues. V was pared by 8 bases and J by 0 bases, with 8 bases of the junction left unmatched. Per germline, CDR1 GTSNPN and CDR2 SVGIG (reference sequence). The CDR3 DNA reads TGTGCCGAACACAGGGGGCCGCGCTCTGGGGCCAACGTCCTGACTTTC. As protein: CAEHRGPRSGANVLTF.

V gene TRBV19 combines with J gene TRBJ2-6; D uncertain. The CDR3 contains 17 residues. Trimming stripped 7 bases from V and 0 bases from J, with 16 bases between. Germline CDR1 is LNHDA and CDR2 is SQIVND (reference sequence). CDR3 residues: CASTSDSKASGANVLTF. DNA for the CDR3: TGTGCCAGTACATCCGATTCGAAAGCCTCTGGGGCCAACGTCCTGACTTTC.